These 32 T cell receptor beta chains share one sample of origin, sequenced in a study of CD8+CD57+ T cells in acquired aplastic anemia. The sequenced patients had an expansion of CD8+CD57+ cells seen by flow cytometry. It was genomic DNA that served as the template for profiling TCR beta VDJ and CDR3. TCRdb reprocessed the reads with MiXCR, giving one entry per CDR3 protein. The data hold about 160,000 distinct CDR3 sequences, with 45% to 55% observed a single time. Specimen: sorted CD4+, CD8+, or CD8+CD57+ T cells (not recorded which) from PBMCs. These receptors originate from a human donor with aplastic anemia.

Only one count was recorded for this clonotype. The chain combines TRBV5-4 with TRBJ2-7, with D unresolved. The DNA end favors TRBJ2-5, so the J call may be wrong. The CDR3 loop spans 14 amino acids. Germline V CDR1 and CDR2: SGHNT, YYREEE (reference sequence). The CDR3 spells CASSLVYKEETQYF. CDR3 sequence (DNA): TGTGCCAGCAGCTTGGTCTATAAGGAGGAGACCCAGTACTTC.

The chain employs TRBV10-2 and TRBJ2-3; TRBD2 agrees at 7 bases. CDR1 and CDR2 from the germline V gene are WSHSY and SAAADI. V dropped 0 bases and J dropped 0; count of bases not matched to a gene: 9. This CDR3 spans 18 amino acids. CDR3 loop: CASSESASGYSSTDTQYF. CDR3 nucleotide sequence: TGCGCCAGCAGTGAGTCGGCTAGCGGTTACTCTAGCACAGATACGCAGTATTTT.

The rearrangement uses TRBV5-6 and TRBJ2-3, with TRBD2 identical over 8 bases. V was pared by 0 bases and J by 3 bases, with 6 bases of the junction left unmatched. CDR3 length: 16 amino acids. Germline V lookup: CDR1 SGHDT, CDR2 YYEEEE. The CDR3 DNA reads TGTGCCAGCAGCTTGGTGGTGGCGGGGGGAACAGATACGCAGTATTTT. Protein sequence: CASSLVVAGGTDTQYF.

This clonotype showed up just a few times. The J gene is TRBJ2-7, the V gene TRBV29-1; TRBD2 is a possible D gene (6 bases). Germline lookup yields CDR1 SQVTM and CDR2 ANQGSEA. The V and J ends lost 1 base and 2 bases respectively, with 12 bases between them. This CDR3 contains 14 residues. The CDR3 nucleotides read TGCAGCGTTGAAGGGCGGGACGGCACCTACGAGCAGTACTTC. It encodes CSVEGRDGTYEQYF.

There are many counts of this clonotype. This chain uses TRBV20-1 with TRBJ2-7; 14 positions match TRBD2. Per the germline V gene, CDR1 is DFQATT and CDR2 is SNEGSKA (reference sequence). The junction had 16 bases not matched to a gene; V was cut back by 5 bases and J by 7 bases. The CDR3 is made up of 17 amino acids. CDR3 nucleotides: TGCAGTGCTGCCCCCCAGACTAGCGGGAGGGGTTGGGGGGAGCAGTACTTC. As protein: CSAAPQTSGRGWGEQYF.

The rearrangement joins TRBV19 to TRBJ2-7; D may be TRBD2 (6 bases). This CDR3 region has 15 residues. Germline CDR1 is LNHDA and CDR2 is SQIVND (reference sequence). Trimming stripped 8 bases from V and 3 bases from J, with 20 bases between. CDR3 loop: CASRPVGLSFYEQYF. The CDR3 DNA follows: TGTGCCAGTCGCCCCGTGGGACTGTCCTTCTACGAGCAGTACTTC.

This clonotype came up once. The V and J genes are TRBV7-3 and TRBJ2-1; 11 nucleotides agree with TRBD2. This CDR3 contains 15 residues. Germline CDR1 SGHTA, CDR2 FQGTGA. After removal of 4 bases from V and 5 bases from J, the junction contained 4 bases not matched to a gene. The CDR3 loop is CASSSGLAGNNEQFF. CDR3 nucleotide sequence: TGTGCCAGCAGCTCCGGACTAGCGGGCAACAATGAGCAGTTCTTC.

The chain employs TRBV24-1 and TRBJ2-7; unclear D gene. Trimming shortened V by 5 bases and J by 2 bases, and 9 bases separated the two germline ends. This CDR3 comprises 13 residues. Germline-derived CDR1 and CDR2 are KGHDR and SFDVKD. This CDR3 is CATSGLGTYEQYF. The CDR3 DNA follows: TGTGCCACCAGTGGATTGGGGACCTACGAGCAGTACTTC.

The CDR3 here is CASSQGEGKFF. The CDR3 bases are TGTGCCAGCAGCCAAGGGGAGGGAAAGTTCTTC. The chain joins TRBV4-2 to TRBJ2-1, with 7 nucleotides matching TRBD2. There are 11 residues in the CDR3. Trimming took 1 base from V and 14 from J; bases not matched to a gene: 2. CDR1 is LGHNA and CDR2 is YNFKEQ in the germline V gene.

At least ten counts were recorded for this clonotype. The chain combines TRBV10-3 with TRBJ1-5; D gene unclear. CDR1 and CDR2 from the germline V gene are ENHRY and SYGVKD. This CDR3 comprises 14 residues. V dropped 3 bases and J dropped 5 bases, with 11 bases sitting between them. This CDR3 is CAISDLREDQPQHF. The DNA of the CDR3 is TGTGCCATCAGTGACCTGAGGGAGGATCAGCCCCAGCATTTT.

The chain uses TRBV19 and TRBJ2-5; 14 bases map to TRBD2. After removal of 6 bases from V and 5 bases from J, the junction contained 5 bases not matched to a gene. Germline-derived CDR1 and CDR2 are LNHDA and SQIVND (reference sequence). CDR3 length: 15 amino acids. Written as DNA, the CDR3 is TGTGCCAGTAGCTCGACTAGCGGGGGGGTCGAGACCCAGTACTTC. The encoded protein is CASSSTSGGVETQYF.

V is TRBV7-9 and J is TRBJ1-6; D remains ambiguous. The CDR3 loop spans 15 amino acids. V lost 5 bases to trimming and J lost 9 bases, with 17 bases between them. The germline CDR1 and CDR2 sequences are SEHNR and FQNEAQ (reference sequence). This chain's CDR3 is CASSPDGRFGSPLHF. Written as DNA, the CDR3 is TGTGCCAGCAGCCCCGACGGCCGGTTCGGTTCACCCCTCCACTTT.

The chain has TRBV7-9 and TRBJ1-1; possibly TRBD1 for D (6 bases). The CDR3 is 13 amino acids. The V end was cut by 7 bases, the J end by 5 bases, with 14 bases between. Per the germline V gene, CDR1 is SEHNR and CDR2 is FQNEAQ (reference sequence). DNA for the CDR3: TGTGCCAGCACAGACGTAGGGGGGACTGAAGCTTTCTTT. Its translation is CASTDVGGTEAFF.

The chain employs TRBV2 and TRBJ1-1, with 11 bases identical to TRBD1. Germline CDR1 reads SNHLY; CDR2 reads FYNNEI. CDR3 length equals 13 residues. V trimming: 6 bases; J trimming: 10 bases; junction bases outside the gene matches: 7. CDR3 sequence reads: CASRLGQGAGAFF. The CDR3 nucleotides are TGTGCCAGCAGACTAGGACAGGGGGCGGGAGCTTTCTTT.

This clonotype was detected once. The chain uses TRBV20-1 and TRBJ2-5; 9 nucleotides line up with TRBD1. This CDR3 has 15 amino acids. Germline V gene sequence: CDR1 DFQATT, CDR2 SNEGSKA (reference sequence). J lost 5 bases, V lost 3 bases, and 10 bases had no gene match. For the CDR3, the DNA is TGCAGTGCTAGCGCACAGGGGGCTCTGTGGGAGACCCAGTACTTC. Amino acids: CSASAQGALWETQYF.

This clonotype was detected a few times. The V and J genes are TRBV24-1 and TRBJ2-5, with D possibly being TRBD2 (6 bases). The germline V gene encodes CDR1 KGHDR and CDR2 SFDVKD. V was pared by 5 bases and J by 5 bases, with 11 bases between. The CDR3 has 13 amino acids. This CDR3 is CATSVQGGETQYF. The CDR3 DNA sequence: TGTGCCACCAGTGTCCAGGGAGGCGAGACCCAGTACTTC.

V usage is TRBV18 and J usage is TRBJ2-7; 8 positions match TRBD2. Germline-derived CDR1 and CDR2 are KGHSH and LQKENI. With 1 base clipped from V and 2 bases from J, the junction kept 4 bases outside the gene matches. The CDR3 extends over 15 amino acids. CDR3 amino acids: CASSPLAGPTYEQYF. The CDR3 bases are TGTGCCAGCTCACCACTAGCGGGGCCGACCTACGAGCAGTACTTC. The variable domain in full, with the rest retrieved from reference TRBV18 and TRBJ2-7, is NAGVMQNPRHLVRRRGQEARLRCSPMKGHSHVYWYRQLPEEGLKFMVYLQKENIIDESGMPKERFSAEFPKEGPSILRIQQVVRGDSAAYFCASSPLAGPTYEQYFGPGTRLTVT.

This chain uses TRBV30 with TRBJ1-1; no definite D call. Per the germline V gene, CDR1 is GTSNPN and CDR2 is SVGIG (reference sequence). The CDR3 is 11 residues long. The ends were cut back, 1 base at V and 9 bases at J, with 9 bases in the middle. The CDR3 loop is CAWSDPYQAFF. The CDR3 DNA follows: TGTGCCTGGAGTGACCCTTATCAAGCTTTCTTT.

A remark on this clonotype: No conserved phenylalanine or tryptophan ends this CDR3, so it is likely a read error. The rearrangement links TRBV7-9 to TRBJ2-7; D call uncertain. Trimming stripped 5 bases from V and 3 bases from J, with 8 bases between. From germline, CDR1 is SEHNR and CDR2 FQNEAQ (reference sequence). The CDR3 loop spans 12 amino acids. The CDR3: CASSLFFYEQYS. DNA for the CDR3: TGTGCCAGCAGCCTATTTTTCTACGAGCAGTACTCC.

Regarding this clonotype: The junction differs from germline at one of its ends, possibly a read error. The rearrangement joins TRBV27 to TRBJ2-1; 7 positions agree with TRBD2. In germline, CDR1 is MNHEY, CDR2 SMNVEV (reference sequence). This CDR3 has 14 amino acids. CDR3 coding DNA: TGTGCCAGCAGTCCGGGGGGTTCGTACAATGAGCAGTCCTTC. Translated: CASSPGGSYNEQSF.

J is TRBJ2-3 and V is TRBV9; 8 nucleotides line up with TRBD2. The CDR3 runs to 16 residues. V gave up 0 bases and J gave up 3 bases; unmatched junction bases: 6. Germline V gene sequence: CDR1 SGDLS, CDR2 YYNGEE. This CDR3 is CASSVVSGAGTDTQYF. The CDR3 bases are TGTGCCAGCAGCGTAGTTAGCGGGGCAGGAACAGATACGCAGTATTTT.

The V and J genes are TRBV24-1 and TRBJ1-4; D unresolved. Germline loops: CDR1 KGHDR, CDR2 SFDVKD. V lost 9 bases and J lost 5, with 12 bases in between. The length of the CDR3 is 13 residues. CDR3 loop: CATGSAVNEKLFF. In DNA, the CDR3 is TGTGCCACCGGGTCGGCAGTAAATGAAAAACTGTTTTTT.

This clonotype was seen only a few times. The chain recombines TRBV24-1 with TRBJ1-5, with 10 bases identical to TRBD1. V lost 5 bases and J lost 4; bases outside the gene matches: 1. Germline V gene sequence: CDR1 KGHDR, CDR2 SFDVKD. The CDR3 length is 14 residues. DNA of the CDR3: TGTGCCACCAGTGGGGGACAGGGGAATCAGCCCCAGCATTTT. As protein: CATSGGQGNQPQHF.

The V and J genes are TRBV28 and TRBJ2-3, with a weak D call TRBD1 (7 bases). The CDR3 extends over 15 amino acids. V shed 3 bases and J shed 3 bases, with 13 bases lying between them. Germline lookup yields CDR1 MDHEN and CDR2 SYDVKM. CDR3 region: CASSLEEGATDTQYF. CDR3 bases: TGTGCCAGCAGTTTGGAGGAGGGGGCAACAGATACGCAGTATTTT.

The chain joins TRBV18 to TRBJ1-1; 8 bases are a match to TRBD1. V shed 3 bases, J shed 8 bases, and the junction held 14 bases outside the gene matches. There are 16 residues in the CDR3. Per germline, CDR1 KGHSH and CDR2 LQKENI. CDR3 nucleotide sequence: TGTGCCAGCTCACCCCTTAGTCCCGGGACAGGTTTCGAAGCTTTCTTT. This codes for CASSPLSPGTGFEAFF. Drawing the rest from reference TRBV18 and TRBJ1-1, the complete variable domain is NAGVMQNPRHLVRRRGQEARLRCSPMKGHSHVYWYRQLPEEGLKFMVYLQKENIIDESGMPKERFSAEFPKEGPSILRIQQVVRGDSAAYFCASSPLSPGTGFEAFFGQGTRLTVV.

As to this clonotype: A read error may account for a junction end that differs from germline. The chain joins TRBV2 to TRBJ1-2; 8 bases map to TRBD1. Germline assignment: CDR1 SNHLY and CDR2 FYNNEI. The CDR3 sequence is 15 residues long. In nucleotides, the CDR3 is TGTGCCAGCAGTGAAATCGGTCGACAGGGGACCTCCCTTGAATTC. Translating gives CASSEIGRQGTSLEF.

The genes are TRBV12-3 or TRBV12-4 and TRBJ2-5; D possibly uses TRBD1 or TRBD2 (5 bases each). Trimming took off 5 bases at V and 7 bases at J, with 11 bases between the two ends. The CDR3 extends over 12 amino acids. As DNA, the CDR3 is TGTGCCAGCAGTAAGCCGGGACGGACCCAGTACTTC. It yields the protein CASSKPGRTQYF.

The gene calls are TRBV2 and TRBJ2-3; TRBD2 aligns across 7 bases. There are 14 residues in the CDR3. J gave up 1 base and V 7 bases, and 5 bases lay outside the gene matches. From germline, CDR1 is SNHLY and CDR2 FYNNEI. Here the CDR3 reads CASTRGRGTDTQYF. CDR3 nucleotides: TGTGCCAGCACGCGGGGGAGAGGCACAGATACGCAGTATTTT.

As concerns this clonotype: A much larger clone sits a single nucleotide away, making a read error possible. The chain links TRBV6-5 to TRBJ2-2, with TRBD2 as a possible D gene (5 bases). CDR1 and CDR2 (germline): MNHEY, SVGAGI. The CDR3 covers 13 residues. CDR3 residues: CASSYSITGEPFF. DNA of the CDR3: TGTGCCAGCAGTTACTCGATTACCGGGGAGCCGTTTTTT.

The chain recombines TRBV2 with TRBJ2-2; D is perhaps TRBD1 (6 bases). Germline CDR1 is SNHLY and CDR2 is FYNNEI. CDR3 size: 15 residues. Trimming shortened V by 4 bases and J by 4 bases, and 13 bases separated the two germline ends. The CDR3 sequence: CASSATGTLTGELFF. CDR3 in DNA: TGTGCCAGCAGTGCAACCGGGACACTCACCGGGGAGCTGTTTTTT.

This chain uses TRBV19 with TRBJ1-3; D unresolved. The CDR3 extends over 11 amino acids. Germline CDR1 is LNHDA and CDR2 is SQIVND (reference sequence). Trimming pared 5 bases from V and 7 bases from J, leaving 6 bases between. This CDR3 reads CASSLPNTIYF. The CDR3 DNA follows: TGTGCCAGTAGTCTTCCTAACACCATATATTTT. Looking up the rest from reference TRBV19 and TRBJ1-3 gives the full variable domain: DGGITQSPKYLFRKEGQNVTLSCEQNLNHDAMYWYRQDPGQGLRLIYYSQIVNDFQKGDIAEGYSVSREKKESFPLTVTSAQKNPTAFYLCASSLPNTIYFGEGSWLTVV.

The J gene is TRBJ1-2, the V gene TRBV7-2; possible D gene TRBD1, 6 bases. Trimming took 4 bases from V and 8 from J, leaving 17 bases between them. Looked up from germline, CDR1 is SGHTA and CDR2 is FQGNSA. CDR3 length: 14 amino acids. This CDR3 reads CASSSPRGLGGYTF. CDR3 bases: TGTGCCAGCAGCTCACCCAGGGGATTAGGAGGCTACACCTTC.